A selection of T cell receptor beta chains follows, all from one sample in a study of early T cells in non-severe SARS-CoV-2 infection. TCRdb passed the 5' RACE reads through MiXCR, listing each CDR3 protein once. Found here are 55,000 to 70,000 distinct CDR3 sequences, about 4.9% of them singletons; the top ten hold roughly 3.4%. The sequencing here drew on whole blood, taken at baseline. These receptors originate from an adult who was a healthcare worker with PCR-confirmed SARS-CoV-2 infection or an uninfected control (not recorded which). The donor label of this sample is uncertain. Both conserved end residues are part of each CDR3. The D gene is left open where the match is weak. Clone size appears in some rows only: once, few, many, or a class for an expanded clone.

cdr3_nt: TGTGCCAGCAGTCCTGACATGACGGGGACTGAAGCTTTCTTT
cdr3_aa: CASSPDMTGTEAFF
j_call: TRBJ1-1
clone_size: many
v_call: TRBV27
d_call: .

cdr3_nt: TGTGCCGTGGGACCGACTAATGAAAAACTGTTTTTT
cdr3_aa: CAVGPTNEKLFF
j_call: TRBJ1-4
clone_size: few
v_call: TRBV10-3
d_call: .

cdr3_nt: TGTGCCAGCAGTGAAAAGACTAACACTGAAGCTTTCTTT
cdr3_aa: CASSEKTNTEAFF
j_call: TRBJ1-1
clone_size: many
v_call: TRBV6-1
d_call: .

cdr3_nt: TGTGCCACCAGCAGAGAAGGGGAAGGAAAGACCCAGTACTTC
cdr3_aa: CATSREGEGKTQYF
j_call: TRBJ2-5
clone_size: many
v_call: TRBV15
d_call: .

cdr3_nt: TGTGCCAGCTCACCTGGACTGTACTCCTACGAGCAGTACTTC
cdr3_aa: CASSPGLYSYEQYF
j_call: TRBJ2-7
clone_size: few
v_call: TRBV18
d_call: .

cdr3_nt: TGTGCCAGCAGCGTAGAGGACTCCTACGAGCAGTACTTC
cdr3_aa: CASSVEDSYEQYF
j_call: TRBJ2-7
clone_size: .
v_call: TRBV9
d_call: .

cdr3_nt: TGTGCCATCAGTGAGTCGCGACAGGGGGCTCGAGATACGCAGTATTTT
cdr3_aa: CAISESRQGARDTQYF
j_call: TRBJ2-3
clone_size: .
v_call: TRBV10-3
d_call: TRBD1

cdr3_nt: TGCAGTGCCCATCGAGGACAGGGCACCGGGGAGCTGTTTTTT
cdr3_aa: CSAHRGQGTGELFF
j_call: TRBJ2-2
clone_size: few
v_call: TRBV20-1
d_call: TRBD1

cdr3_nt: TGTGCCAGCACCCTGAGTGAGGAGAATGGCTACACCTTC
cdr3_aa: CASTLSEENGYTF
j_call: TRBJ1-2
clone_size: .
v_call: TRBV7-9
d_call: .

cdr3_nt: TGCGCCAGCAGCCAAGGGGACAGTTACGAGCAGTACTTC
cdr3_aa: CASSQGDSYEQYF
j_call: TRBJ2-7
clone_size: many
v_call: TRBV4-3
d_call: TRBD1

cdr3_nt: TGTGCCAGCAGCCGGACGCCCAATGAGCAGTTCTTC
cdr3_aa: CASSRTPNEQFF
j_call: TRBJ2-1
clone_size: many
v_call: TRBV7-9
d_call: .

cdr3_nt: TGCAGTGCTAGAGCTAGCACAGATACGCAGTATTTT
cdr3_aa: CSARASTDTQYF
j_call: TRBJ2-3
clone_size: many
v_call: TRBV20-1
d_call: .

cdr3_nt: TGTGCCAGCAGCTCACCCGACAAGCAGTACTTC
cdr3_aa: CASSSPDKQYF
j_call: TRBJ2-7
clone_size: many
v_call: TRBV11-1
d_call: .

cdr3_nt: TGTGCCAGCAGCTTAGTCGGGGAGAACACTGAAGCTTTCTTT
cdr3_aa: CASSLVGENTEAFF
j_call: TRBJ1-1
clone_size: many
v_call: TRBV11-2
d_call: .

cdr3_nt: TGTGCCAGCAGCTCTACACCTGGGGGTAGCGGGGTATACGAGCAGTACTTC
cdr3_aa: CASSSTPGGSGVYEQYF
j_call: TRBJ2-7
clone_size: many
v_call: TRBV6-5
d_call: TRBD2

cdr3_nt: TGTGCCAGCAGCTTAGGGGACTCGAGAAATGAGCAGTTCTTC
cdr3_aa: CASSLGDSRNEQFF
j_call: TRBJ2-1
clone_size: .
v_call: TRBV7-2
d_call: .

cdr3_nt: TGCGCCAGCAGTGAATTCCTAGGGGCCTACTCCTATGGCTACACCTTC
cdr3_aa: CASSEFLGAYSYGYTF
j_call: TRBJ1-2
clone_size: many
v_call: TRBV10-2
d_call: .

cdr3_nt: TGCGCCAGCAGCTTGGCCGGAGGCAGGGGGATGGAGACCCAGTACTTC
cdr3_aa: CASSLAGGRGMETQYF
j_call: TRBJ2-5
clone_size: few
v_call: TRBV5-1
d_call: TRBD1

cdr3_nt: TGTGCCAGCAGCTTAGAGGGGGTTCAGCCCCAGCATTTT
cdr3_aa: CASSLEGVQPQHF
j_call: TRBJ1-5
clone_size: .
v_call: TRBV7-2
d_call: .

cdr3_nt: TGTGCCAGTAGTATAGTATGGAGTGGAATGGAGACCCAGTACTTC
cdr3_aa: CASSIVWSGMETQYF
j_call: TRBJ2-5
clone_size: many
v_call: TRBV19
d_call: .

cdr3_nt: TGCAGTGCTACGGGACAGGGGGCTTCTAATGAAAAACTGTTTTTT
cdr3_aa: CSATGQGASNEKLFF
j_call: TRBJ1-4
clone_size: .
v_call: TRBV20-1
d_call: TRBD1

cdr3_nt: TGTGCCAGCAGCTTAAGGGGGCGCGGGTCTTATGGCTACACCTTC
cdr3_aa: CASSLRGRGSYGYTF
j_call: TRBJ1-2
clone_size: .
v_call: TRBV7-2
d_call: TRBD1